The next 23 T cell receptor beta chains were all read from a single sample in a study of blood T cell repertoires in COVID-19. Sequencing was performed with immunoSEQ multiplex PCR; in TCRdb, only in-frame clones are kept and a portion is missing. The top ten clones hold just over 0.85% of a sample with roughly 400,000 clones, 91% of them seen once. Sequencing was carried out using PBMCs or T cells enriched from blood (not recorded which). These receptors were obtained from a woman in her thirties or forties who had been exposed to COVID-19.

The chain has TRBV19 and TRBJ1-1; possibly TRBD1 for D (5 bases). In germline, CDR1 is LNHDA, CDR2 SQIVND (reference sequence). CDR3 length: 15 amino acids. V lost 5 bases to trimming and J lost 6 bases, with 19 bases between them. The CDR3 loop is CASSAYTQGRAEAFF. The CDR3 nucleotides are TGTGCCAGTAGTGCTTACACCCAGGGTAGGGCTGAAGCTTTCTTT.

The V gene is TRBV7-8, the J gene TRBJ1-6; D uncertain. The ends were cut back, 2 bases at V and 0 bases at J, with 8 bases in the middle. Germline V gene sequence: CDR1 SGHVS, CDR2 FQNEAQ. CDR3 length: 16 residues. Here the CDR3 reads CASSLLAGSYNSPLHF. The CDR3, as DNA: TGTGCCAGCAGCTTATTGGCTGGCTCCTATAATTCACCCCTCCACTTT. Combining the CDR3 with reference TRBV7-8 and TRBJ1-6 gives the whole variable domain GAGVSQSPRYKVAKRGQDVALRCDPISGHVSLFWYQQALGQGPEFLTYFQNEAQLDKSGLPSDRFFAERPEGSVSTLKIQRTQQEDSAVYLCASSLLAGSYNSPLHFGNGTRLTVT.

The gene calls are TRBV5-6 and TRBJ1-2; D uncertain. Germline loops: CDR1 SGHDT, CDR2 YYEEEE. Trimming took 1 base from V and 7 from J, leaving 20 bases between them. The CDR3 totals 16 residues. The CDR3 DNA reads TGTGCCAGCAGCTTGACCCCGCGGCCGGGGATGCGTGGCTACACCTTC. This translates into CASSLTPRPGMRGYTF.

This sequence joins TRBV30 and TRBJ1-1, with D uncertain. The length of the CDR3 is 12 residues. Germline assignment: CDR1 GTSNPN and CDR2 SVGIG (reference sequence). The V and J ends lost 6 bases and 1 base respectively, with 9 bases between them. CDR3 nucleotide sequence: TGTGCCTGCCTACCGGGGAACACTGAAGCTTTCTTT. It translates to CACLPGNTEAFF.

The rearrangement links TRBV6-5 to TRBJ1-3; 7 nucleotides align to TRBD1. V was clipped by 6 bases and J by 4 bases; unmatched bases: 9. The CDR3 length is 15 residues. CDR1 is MNHEY and CDR2 is SVGAGI in the germline V gene. The CDR3 region is CASRAPGQRGNTIYF. CDR3 coding DNA: TGTGCCAGCAGAGCCCCGGGACAGAGAGGAAACACCATATATTTT.

The genes are TRBV5-4 and TRBJ2-3; weak D call: TRBD1 (6 bases). The CDR3 covers 16 residues. CDR1 is SGHNT, CDR2 YYREEE, per germline (reference sequence). Trimming removed 0 bases at V and 5 bases at J, with 16 bases between. The CDR3 DNA reads as TGTGCCAGCAGCTTGGGACTGAGTCGAGGGGGAGATACGCAGTATTTT. Amino acid sequence: CASSLGLSRGGDTQYF.

The V and J genes are TRBV12-3 or TRBV12-4 and TRBJ2-7; D is perhaps TRBD1 (6 bases). The CDR3 sequence is 12 residues long. Trimming removed 8 bases at V and 5 bases at J, with 13 bases between. The CDR3 reads CASGDRSHEQYF. CDR3 DNA sequence: TGTGCCAGCGGCGACAGGTCCCACGAGCAGTACTTC.

This chain joins TRBV5-5 and TRBJ1-1, with D possibly TRBD1 on 5 matching bases. CDR1 and CDR2 (germline): SGHKS, YYEKEE (reference sequence). The CDR3 has 14 amino acids. V was trimmed by 4 bases and J by 3 bases, leaving 13 bases between them. CDR3 in amino acids: CASSQRGGDTEAFF. The CDR3 DNA reads as TGTGCCAGCAGCCAACGTGGGGGGGACACTGAAGCTTTCTTT.

The chain recombines TRBV7-9 with TRBJ2-7; the D is unclear. V gave up 8 bases and J gave up 9 bases, with 8 bases separating them. In germline, CDR1 is SEHNR, CDR2 FQNEAQ (reference sequence). This CDR3 is 9 amino acids long. The CDR3 DNA reads as TGTGCCAGCCGTTTCCCGCAGTACTTC. Amino acid sequence: CASRFPQYF.

The chain is built from TRBV15 and TRBJ2-6; possibly TRBD1 for D (7 bases). Germline-derived CDR1 and CDR2 are LNHNV and YYDKDF (reference sequence). The CDR3 sequence is 17 residues long. Trimming took 5 bases from V and 0 from J, leaving 14 bases between them. CDR3 nucleotides: TGTGCCACCAGCGCTCACAGGGGACTCTCTGGGGCCAACGTCCTGACTTTC. Its protein product is CATSAHRGLSGANVLTF.

This clone was seen just once. The chain couples TRBV19 to TRBJ1-2, with D possibly TRBD1 on 6 matching bases. Trimming removed 5 bases from V and 0 bases from J, with 10 bases in between. The CDR3 loop spans 14 amino acids. CDR1 and CDR2 from the germline V gene are LNHDA and SQIVND (reference sequence). The CDR3 DNA reads as TGTGCCAGTAGTCGGGACAAGTCTAACTATGGCTACACCTTC. It yields the protein CASSRDKSNYGYTF.

There are a few counts of this clone. This chain links TRBV2 with TRBJ2-7; TRBD2 might be the D (5 bases). This CDR3 region has 13 residues. Trimming took 1 base from V and 2 from J, leaving 6 bases between them. Germline-derived CDR1 and CDR2 are SNHLY and FYNNEI. For the CDR3, the DNA is TGTGCCAGCAGTGAAGTGGGAGCCTACGAGCAGTACTTC. This gives the protein CASSEVGAYEQYF.

The J gene is TRBJ2-2, the V gene TRBV6-5, with 7 bases identical to TRBD1. The CDR3 runs 14 residues. The ends lost 5 bases at V and 3 bases at J; junction bases unmatched: 3. In germline, CDR1 is MNHEY, CDR2 SVGAGI. The CDR3: CASSKTGDTGELFF. The CDR3, as DNA: TGTGCCAGCAGTAAAACAGGGGACACCGGGGAGCTGTTTTTT.

V usage is TRBV7-3 and J usage is TRBJ2-1, with 10 bases aligning to TRBD2. V lost 1 base to trimming and J lost 0 bases; unmatched junction nucleotides: 0. The CDR3 is 16 residues long. CDR1 and CDR2 from the germline V gene are SGHTA and FQGTGA. The CDR3 region is CASSLKRGGSYNEQFF. CDR3 in DNA: TGTGCCAGCAGCTTAAAGCGGGGGGGCTCCTACAATGAGCAGTTCTTC. The full variable domain, with the rest looked up from reference TRBV7-3 and TRBJ2-1, is GAGVSQTPSNKVTEKGKYVELRCDPISGHTALYWYRQSLGQGPEFLIYFQGTGAADDSGLPNDRFFAVRPEGSVSTLKIQRTERGDSAVYLCASSLKRGGSYNEQFFGPGTRLTVL.

The gene calls are TRBV6-5 and TRBJ2-1, with D hard to call. In germline, CDR1 is MNHEY, CDR2 SVGAGI. The CDR3 loop spans 13 amino acids. The V gene lost 0 bases and the J gene lost 5 bases, with 5 bases spanning the gap. Written as DNA, the CDR3 is TGTGCCAGCAGTTACTCGAGAAACAATGAGCAGTTCTTC. Residues: CASSYSRNNEQFF.

The chain links TRBV27 to TRBJ1-6, with 8 bases matching TRBD1. Germline values: CDR1 MNHEY, CDR2 SMNVEV (reference sequence). The CDR3 totals 16 residues. Unmatched junction bases numbered 4, after V lost 6 bases and J lost 0 bases. CDR3 DNA sequence: TGTGCCAGCAGGGGACAGGATCACTCCTATAATTCACCCCTCCACTTT. This codes for CASRGQDHSYNSPLHF.

The CDR3 is CASSPGTGVSYEQYF. DNA for the CDR3: TGTGCCAGCAGTCCCGGGACAGGGGTCTCCTACGAGCAGTACTTC. The V gene is TRBV6-6, the J gene TRBJ2-7; 10 bases line up with TRBD1. The length of the CDR3 is 15 residues. V lost 5 bases and J lost 0; bases outside the gene matches: 4. Germline V gives CDR1 MNHNY, CDR2 SVGAGI (reference sequence).

This chain links TRBV29-1 with TRBJ2-1; 12 positions match TRBD2. The CDR3 has 19 residues. Germline V gene lookup returns CDR1 SQVTM and CDR2 ANQGSEA. The V segment lost 6 bases and the J segment 7 bases; nucleotides outside the gene matches: 22. CDR3 sequence: CSVRAHGLAGFLSLNEQFF. For the CDR3, the DNA is TGCAGCGTCCGGGCCCATGGACTAGCGGGATTCCTTTCCTTGAATGAGCAGTTCTTC.

This rearrangement joins TRBV7-9 to TRBJ2-5; TRBD1 agrees at 7 bases. V shed 6 bases and J 5 bases; nucleotides not matched to a gene: 9. Germline V lookup: CDR1 SEHNR, CDR2 FQNEAQ (reference sequence). The CDR3 is 14 residues long. This CDR3 reads CASRPGTESETQYF. In DNA, the CDR3 is TGTGCCAGCAGACCAGGGACAGAGAGTGAGACCCAGTACTTC.

J is TRBJ1-3 and V is TRBV28; D possibly corresponds to TRBD1 (5 bases). This CDR3 spans 13 amino acids. Germline CDR1 MDHEN, CDR2 SYDVKM. V lost 5 bases to trimming and J lost 3 bases, with 8 bases between them. The DNA for the CDR3 is TGTGCCAGCAGTCGGGGGGTTGGAAACACCATATATTTT. Encoded protein: CASSRGVGNTIYF.

The table lists this clone with a count of one. The gene calls are TRBV7-9 and TRBJ2-1, with 15 bases matching TRBD2. J gave up 8 bases and V 0 bases, and 5 bases lay outside the gene matches. The germline gives CDR1 SEHNR, CDR2 FQNEAQ (reference sequence). The CDR3 extends over 17 amino acids. Written as DNA, the CDR3 is TGTGCCAGCAGCTTAGCGCGGACTAGCGGGAGGGCCGATGAGCAGTTCTTC. This gives the protein CASSLARTSGRADEQFF. The variable domain in full, with the rest retrieved from reference TRBV7-9 and TRBJ2-1, is DTGVSQNPRHKITKRGQNVTFRCDPISEHNRLYWYRQTLGQGPEFLTYFQNEAQLEKSRLLSDRFSAERPKGSFSTLEIQRTEQGDSAMYLCASSLARTSGRADEQFFGPGTRLTVL.

The chain recombines TRBV19 with TRBJ1-5, with 8 bases aligning to TRBD1. The J segment lost 7 bases and the V segment lost 3 bases, leaving 2 bases of the junction unmatched. This CDR3 is 13 amino acids long. Germline V gene sequence: CDR1 LNHDA, CDR2 SQIVND (reference sequence). The CDR3 DNA reads as TGTGCCAGTAGTATGCGACAGGGGCAGCCCCAGCATTTT. Translation gives CASSMRQGQPQHF.

The chain carries TRBV4-3 and TRBJ1-3; D is possibly TRBD1 (6 bases). Trimming left V 3 bases short and J 0 bases short, with 15 bases between. This CDR3 has 17 amino acids. CDR1 is LGHNA, CDR2 YSLEER, per germline. The CDR3 DNA reads as TGCGCCAGCAGCCAGGCCTTGACAGGCGTCTCTGGAAACACCATATATTTT. The encoded protein is CASSQALTGVSGNTIYF.